These 3 T cell receptor beta chains were sequenced from one sample in a study of OX40 agonist ivuxolimab in advanced cancers. Clones were read by immunoSEQ multiplex PCR, and TCRdb kept only the in-frame ones, dropping some. The data contain 68,000 or so clones, 85% to 95% of them singletons. The starting material was CD4+ or CD8+ T cells sorted from blood, obtained in a trial of the OX40 agonist ivuxolimab. These receptor sequences come from an adult with an advanced solid tumor such as melanoma, head and neck, liver or kidney cancer.

The chain links TRBV5-5 to TRBJ1-5, with D uncertain. Trimming cost V 0 bases and J 3 bases, with 13 bases left between them. Germline V gives CDR1 SGHKS, CDR2 YYEKEE (reference sequence). The CDR3 contains 16 residues. CDR3 nucleotides: TGTGCCAGCAGCTTGGGGGTATGGACGGTCAATCAGCCCCAGCATTTT. It translates to CASSLGVWTVNQPQHF.

DNA of the CDR3: TGTGCCAGCAGCTCCCAATTCGTCATGAACACTGAAGCTTTCTTT. Amino acid sequence: CASSSQFVMNTEAFF. The V gene is TRBV11-2, the J gene TRBJ1-1; D not certain. V was pared by 4 bases and J by 0 bases, with 12 bases between. This CDR3 contains 15 residues. Germline values: CDR1 SGHAT, CDR2 FQNNGV.

J is TRBJ1-1 and V is TRBV11-3; D not resolved. The germline CDR1 and CDR2 sequences are SGHNT and YENEEA. The CDR3 length is 12 residues. The V gene lost 5 bases and the J gene lost 6 bases, with 10 bases spanning the gap. The DNA for the CDR3 is TGTGCCAGCAGCCCCCCGGGCTCTGAAGCTTTCTTT. It yields the protein CASSPPGSEAFF.